Each of the 25 T cell receptor beta chains below was sequenced from the same sample in a study of identical twins. TCRdb reanalysed the 5' RACE reads using MiXCR and keeps one entry per CDR3 protein. Of some 320,000 distinct CDR3 sequences in the sample, around an eighth are singletons; the top ten hold roughly 7%. The same data also went into a second study, on yellow fever vaccine responses in identical twins.

Sequencing input: CD8+ T cells sorted from blood. The receptor source for this set is a woman aged 18-29 years in good health.

The J gene is TRBJ1-3, the V gene TRBV15; a possible D gene is TRBD1 (5 bases). The CDR3 length is 15 residues. Germline V gene sequence: CDR1 LNHNV, CDR2 YYDKDF (reference sequence). Trimming removed 5 bases at V and 0 bases at J, with 11 bases between. The CDR3 DNA reads TGTGCCACCAGCTGGGACGGTGACTCTGGAAACACCATATATTTT. Its protein product is CATSWDGDSGNTIYF. The full variable domain, with the rest looked up from reference TRBV15 and TRBJ1-3, is DAMVIQNPRYQVTQFGKPVTLSCSQTLNHNVMYWYQQKSSQAPKLLFHYYDKDFNNEADTPDNFQSRRPNTSFCFLDIRSPGLGDTAMYLCATSWDGDSGNTIYFGEGSWLTVV.

The chain uses TRBV11-2 and TRBJ2-3; TRBD1 agrees at 8 bases. Trimming cost V 4 bases and J 4 bases; bases outside gene matches: 7. CDR1 SGHAT and CDR2 FQNNGV come from the germline V gene. The CDR3 covers 15 residues. The CDR3 reads CASSYRDRIPDTQYF. In nucleotides, the CDR3 is TGTGCCAGCAGCTACAGGGACAGGATCCCAGATACGCAGTATTTT.

This clonotype has just one count. V and J are TRBV7-9 and TRBJ2-1; 11 positions match TRBD2. Germline V gene lookup returns CDR1 SEHNR and CDR2 FQNEAQ (reference sequence). V was pared by 5 bases and J by 3 bases, with 6 bases of the junction left unmatched. The CDR3 spans 16 residues. The CDR3 DNA follows: TGTGCCAGCAGCGGCACTAGCGGGAGCGACTACAATGAGCAGTTCTTC. Protein product: CASSGTSGSDYNEQFF.

This clonotype was seen only a few times. The chain employs TRBV2 and TRBJ2-7, with D tentatively TRBD1 (5 bases). This CDR3 contains 12 residues. Per germline, CDR1 SNHLY and CDR2 FYNNEI. Trimming removed 7 bases at V and 5 bases at J, with 12 bases between. CDR3 loop: CASIRGLNEQYF. The CDR3 bases are TGTGCCAGCATTAGGGGTCTGAACGAGCAGTACTTC. Variable domain in full (rest from reference TRBV2 and TRBJ2-7): EPEVTQTPSHQVTQMGQEVILRCVPISNHLYFYWYRQILGQKVEFLVSFYNNEISEKSEIFDDQFSVERPDGSNFTLKIRSTKLEDSAMYFCASIRGLNEQYFGPGTRLTVT.

CDR3 loop: CASSFLLPWADTQYF. CDR3 DNA: TGTGCCAGCAGCTTCCTTCTTCCGTGGGCAGATACGCAGTATTTT. This chain uses TRBV7-8 with TRBJ2-3; D remains unclear. Trimming removed 3 bases at V and 4 bases at J, with 14 bases between. The CDR3 is made up of 15 amino acids. Per the germline V gene, CDR1 is SGHVS and CDR2 is FQNEAQ. The full variable domain, with the rest looked up from reference TRBV7-8 and TRBJ2-3, is GAGVSQSPRYKVAKRGQDVALRCDPISGHVSLFWYQQALGQGPEFLTYFQNEAQLDKSGLPSDRFFAERPEGSVSTLKIQRTQQEDSAVYLCASSFLLPWADTQYFGPGTRLTVL.

This clonotype was seen a handful of times. This chain's CDR3 is CASSSGLARSTDTQYF. The CDR3 DNA reads as TGTGCCAGCAGCTCCGGACTAGCTCGTAGCACAGATACGCAGTATTTT. The chain recombines TRBV7-8 with TRBJ2-3, with 8 bases identical to TRBD2. J lost 0 bases, V lost 4 bases, and 6 bases had no gene match. The CDR3 covers 16 residues. Per germline, CDR1 SGHVS and CDR2 FQNEAQ.

The rearrangement uses TRBV11-2 and TRBJ2-2; D gene unclear. Looked up from germline, CDR1 is SGHAT and CDR2 is FQNNGV. Trimming left V 4 bases short and J 0 bases short, with 12 bases between. The CDR3 extends over 16 amino acids. CDR3 DNA sequence: TGTGCCAGCAGCTCCCGGTGGCAGTCGAACACCGGGGAGCTGTTTTTT. This encodes CASSSRWQSNTGELFF.

This clonotype was seen a handful of times. The CDR3 reads CASSGGTADNSPLHF. The CDR3 DNA is TGTGCCAGCAGTGGGGGGACAGCCGATAATTCACCCCTCCACTTT. J is TRBJ1-6 and V is TRBV28; 7 bases agree with TRBD1. Per the germline V gene, CDR1 is MDHEN and CDR2 is SYDVKM. The CDR3 consists of 15 residues. Losses at the gene ends were 5 bases for V and 5 bases for J; bases not matched to a gene: 6.

The chain is built from TRBV7-8 and TRBJ2-3; no firm D call. The germline V and J ends were trimmed by 5 bases and 4 bases, with 13 bases remaining between them. The CDR3 covers 14 residues. CDR1 and CDR2 from the germline V gene are SGHVS and FQNEAQ. The CDR3 protein is CASSLPPRSDTQYF. The CDR3 DNA reads as TGTGCCAGCAGCCTCCCTCCGCGCTCAGATACGCAGTATTTT.

The rearrangement joins TRBV3-1 to TRBJ2-3; 9 bases match TRBD2. The CDR3 length is 21 residues. Trimming cost V 1 base and J 0 bases; bases outside gene matches: 17. Germline CDR1 and CDR2: LGHDT and YNNKEL (reference sequence). CDR3 loop: CASSQVTGSGGPDDSTDTQYF. CDR3 coding DNA: TGTGCCAGCAGCCAAGTCACCGGTAGCGGGGGCCCGGACGATAGCACAGATACGCAGTATTTT.

V usage is TRBV3-1 and J usage is TRBJ2-2, with D perhaps TRBD1 (6 bases). The CDR3 extends over 16 amino acids. Germline-derived CDR1 and CDR2 are LGHDT and YNNKEL (reference sequence). V was cut by 0 bases and J by 0 bases, with 8 bases left in between. The CDR3: CASSQDRGTNTGELFF. The DNA for the CDR3 is TGTGCCAGCAGCCAAGATAGGGGGACGAACACCGGGGAGCTGTTTTTT.

The V and J genes are TRBV6-1 and TRBJ2-2; TRBD2 agrees at 7 bases. Per germline, CDR1 MNHNS and CDR2 SASEGT. This CDR3 contains 17 residues. The ends lost 1 base at V and 4 bases at J; junction bases unmatched: 9. The CDR3 DNA is TGTGCCAGCAGTGAAGTGGCGGGGACTACAGTCACCGGGGAGCTGTTTTTT. This translates into CASSEVAGTTVTGELFF.

The chain uses TRBV11-3 and TRBJ2-1; D is unclear. The V end lost 10 bases, the J end lost 0 bases, and 10 bases lay between the germline ends. The CDR3 has 13 amino acids. CDR1 is SGHNT, CDR2 YENEEA, per germline. CDR3 coding DNA: TGTGCCAACGTCCCGAGCTCCTACAATGAGCAGTTCTTC. As protein: CANVPSSYNEQFF.

The chain has TRBV6-2 or TRBV6-3 and TRBJ2-7; perhaps TRBD1 as D (6 bases). Germline assignment: CDR1 MNHEY and CDR2 SVGEGT. The V end was cut by 8 bases, the J end by 9 bases, with 20 bases between. This CDR3 spans 13 amino acids. CDR3 sequence reads: CASGDGGPTGQYV. CDR3 sequence (DNA): TGTGCCAGCGGGGATGGGGGCCCTACGGGGCAGTACGTC.

The chain employs TRBV2 and TRBJ1-1; 7 bases match TRBD1. Germline CDR1 SNHLY, CDR2 FYNNEI. With V trimmed by 5 bases and J by 1 base, 7 bases remained unmatched. The CDR3 extends over 15 amino acids. DNA of the CDR3: TGTGCCAGCAGTCGAGCCCGGGACAGGAACACTGAAGCTTTCTTT. This sequence encodes CASSRARDRNTEAFF.

This clonotype was counted a few times. The genes are TRBV20-1 and TRBJ1-1; the D is unclear. Trimming removed 1 base at V and 2 bases at J, with 23 bases between. Germline V lookup: CDR1 DFQATT, CDR2 SNEGSKA (reference sequence). The CDR3 totals 18 residues. CDR3 residues: CSARVRRTEKQYNTEAFF. The CDR3 nucleotides are TGCAGTGCTAGAGTTCGGCGAACCGAGAAACAGTATAACACTGAAGCTTTCTTT.

CDR3 sequence reads: CASSSGLAPYNEQFF. CDR3 coding DNA: TGTGCCAGCAGTTCCGGACTAGCGCCTTACAATGAGCAGTTCTTC. V is TRBV12-3 or TRBV12-4 and J is TRBJ2-1, with 9 bases matching TRBD2. The trim removed 4 bases at V and 4 bases at J, leaving 5 bases unmatched. The CDR3 has 15 amino acids.

This rearrangement joins TRBV7-9 to TRBJ2-7; a possible D gene is TRBD1 (5 bases). The CDR3 loop spans 14 amino acids. Trimming shortened V by 5 bases and J by 3 bases, and 14 bases separated the two germline ends. Germline lookup yields CDR1 SEHNR and CDR2 FQNEAQ (reference sequence). CDR3 protein: CASSPADTNYEQYF. The CDR3 DNA is TGTGCCAGCAGCCCTGCGGACACAAACTACGAGCAGTACTTC.

This clonotype was seen a handful of times. This sequence joins TRBV29-1 and TRBJ2-2; D possibly corresponds to TRBD1 (5 bases). The germline V gene encodes CDR1 SQVTM and CDR2 ANQGSEA. V lost 7 bases and J lost 1, with 10 bases in between. The CDR3 runs 13 residues. CDR3 protein: CSALDKNTGELFF. The DNA for the CDR3 is TGCAGCGCCCTGGACAAGAACACCGGGGAGCTGTTTTTT.

The table lists this clonotype with a few counts. This chain connects TRBV5-1 to TRBJ1-1, with no clear D. CDR1 is SGHRS and CDR2 is YFSETQ in the germline V gene. V dropped 5 bases and J dropped 3 bases, with 14 bases sitting between them. The CDR3 sequence is 14 residues long. CDR3 DNA sequence: TGCGCCAGCAGAATCGACGGCGAGGACACTGAAGCTTTCTTT. Amino acids: CASRIDGEDTEAFF. The entire variable domain, with the rest obtained from reference TRBV5-1 and TRBJ1-1, is as follows: KAGVTQTPRYLIKTRGQQVTLSCSPISGHRSVSWYQQTPGQGLQFLFEYFSETQRNKGNFPGRFSGRQFSNSRSEMNVSTLELGDSALYLCASRIDGEDTEAFFGQGTRLTVV.

This chain connects TRBV20-1 to TRBJ2-1, with 7 nucleotides matching TRBD2. The CDR3 has 15 amino acids. Unmatched junction bases numbered 11, after V lost 5 bases and J lost 4 bases. The germline gives CDR1 DFQATT, CDR2 SNEGSKA (reference sequence). CDR3 DNA: TGCAGTGCTCGTGGCGTAGCGGGCCCGTACAATGAGCAGTTCTTC. It translates to CSARGVAGPYNEQFF.

A few counts support this clonotype. The chain links TRBV27 to TRBJ2-2; 9 positions match TRBD1. This CDR3 region has 15 residues. Germline V gene lookup returns CDR1 MNHEY and CDR2 SMNVEV (reference sequence). The J segment lost 4 bases and the V segment lost 2 bases, leaving 2 bases of the junction unmatched. This CDR3 is CASSLATGGTGELFF. The CDR3 nucleotides are TGTGCCAGCAGTTTAGCGACAGGGGGCACCGGGGAGCTGTTTTTT.

The rearrangement uses TRBV15 and TRBJ1-6; D is undetermined. V was clipped by 0 bases and J by 3 bases, with 12 bases between them. The CDR3 sequence is 17 residues long. CDR1 is LNHNV, CDR2 YYDKDF, per germline (reference sequence). The CDR3: CATSRDGVENYNSPLHF. The CDR3 bases are TGTGCCACCAGCAGAGATGGGGTCGAGAACTATAATTCACCCCTCCACTTT.

The V call is TRBV28, the J call TRBJ2-1, with TRBD2 matching 12 bases. The CDR3 covers 18 residues. Germline V lookup: CDR1 MDHEN, CDR2 SYDVKM. Unmatched junction bases numbered 7, after V lost 3 bases and J lost 1 base. CDR3 sequence (DNA): TGTGCCAGCAGTTTCCCCGGGACTAGCGGGTCATCCTACAATGAGCAGTTCTTC. It specifies CASSFPGTSGSSYNEQFF.

The chain employs TRBV4-2 and TRBJ2-3; 8 positions match TRBD2. Germline CDR1 is LGHNA and CDR2 is YNFKEQ. The junction had 5 bases not matched to a gene; V was cut back by 0 bases and J by 3 bases. The CDR3 is 16 amino acids. The CDR3 DNA reads as TGTGCCAGCAGCCAAGAATCGGGCGGGAGGACAGATACGCAGTATTTT. Translated: CASSQESGGRTDTQYF.